This T cell receptor (beta chain) was obtained from a study of T cell responses to AZD1222 COVID-19 vaccine (dated by TCRdb to the early 2020s). A note on the overall study: A total of 233 trial participants underwent TCR sequencing, of whom 207 received two doses of AZD1222 and about 25 received two doses of the MenACWY control vaccine. Trial participants were enrolled into age subgroups of 18-55, 56-69 and 70-plus years, which contained 148, 28 and 57 TCR-sequenced participants, respectively. Results and caveats for the whole study, not just this receptor: Vaccine-associated CD4 TCRs spanned the whole spike protein, with dominant responses in regions 160-218 and 743-854. After two AZD1222 doses, both the breadth and the depth of spike-specific TCRs were significantly higher than at day 0 and than in MenACWY recipients. Participants were mostly white British and included more females than males, and it was suggested by the authors that clonal diversity may have been underestimated. Only six AZD1222 recipients were SARS-CoV-2 seropositive at baseline, limiting conclusions about previously exposed vaccinees. The 56-69-year group was small, and its depth increase did not reach significance, likely because of low power. Epitopes outside the regions mutated in the B.1.351 and B.1.1.7 variants were reportedly recognized by nearly half of the unique spike-specific TCRs. Because no day 14 peak-response samples were available, the repertoires could be characterized only after the peak T cell response.

The time point tag for this specimen amounts to: about 28 days (+/-7) after the second vaccine dose. AZD1222 recipients given second doses at about 4 weeks or at about 12 weeks were pooled, since spike-specific TCR depth and breadth were not found to differ between the two schedules. The vaccinee samples were drawn from two UK trials, COV001 and COV002, one of which was a single-blind randomized controlled phase 2/3 trial testing AZD1222 (ChAdOx1 nCoV-19) in healthy adults. Trial participant PBMC samples were collected at day 0 and day 28 after the second dose for TCRbeta chain sequencing. The CDR3, from cysteine to phenylalanine, totals 13 residues. Just the 39-base CDR3 DNA is kept, in frame starting at base 1. Germline trimming amounts to 9 bases on V and 5 bases on J, with 6 as the count of junction bases outside the gene matches. CDR1 and CDR2, per the germline V gene, are ENHRY and SYGVKD.

This clone is identified as medium-sized (0.01 to 0.1%). Its antigen remains undetermined. Per-nucleotide qualities are absent, and no much larger clonotype sits a single base away. The CDR3 regions of human TCRbeta chains were analyzed by immunosequencing. Turning to the authors' computational methods: Repertoire TCRs were checked for matches against a reference library of SARS-CoV-2-specific TCRs that had been generated using the MIRA antigen-specificity platform. Breadth was defined as the fraction of unique TCRs that were SARS-CoV-2-associated, and depth was defined as the fraction of total T cells that were SARS-CoV-2-associated. Using the MIRA data, each spike-specific TCR was mapped to the spike region that the TCR reacts to and placed in a CD4 or CD8 class. Log10-transformed breadth and depth values were compared by one-way ANOVA with Sidak's multiple comparisons tests. TCRdb's version of the immuneACCESS table is confined to in-frame rearrangements and falls short of the full clone set. An unresolved V gene accounts for under half of the shortfall where checked; the remainder is of unknown origin. V and J calls and clone size are those listed in that table; D and trimming were worked out from the DNA. In all, the sample holds about 150,000 clones, and around 90% of those were seen once. The ten biggest clones cover approximately 4% of the sample.

The material was peripheral blood, obtained 28 days after the second AZD1222 dose. This receptor was taken from an adult who received the AZD1222 COVID-19 vaccine. Recombination joined TRBV10-3 with TRBJ2-2, with 7 central nucleotides matching TRBD1. Read as DNA, the sequence is TGTGCCATGGGGACAGAAGGTACCGGGGAGCTGTTTTTT. It codes for CAMGTEGTGELFF.